This T cell receptor (beta chain) was captured in a study of technical replicates of blood from a handful of donors. The assay was immunoSEQ multiplex PCR, and TCRdb's table has in-frame clones only and misses some. The sample includes 10,000 to 15,000 clones, approximately 95% of them seen just once. The sequence derives from a human donor in good health. Sequencing was carried out using PBMCs.

The CDR3 loop reads CASSLAIGLGVDTQYF. CDR3 DNA: TGTGCCAGCAGCTTAGCTATCGGACTAGGAGTAGATACGCAGTATTTT. The gene calls are TRBV7-9 and TRBJ2-3, with 7 bases identical to TRBD2. The CDR3 length is 16 residues. Per germline, CDR1 SEHNR and CDR2 FQNEAQ (reference sequence). V was pared by 0 bases and J by 5 bases, with 8 bases of the junction left unmatched.